The 27 T cell receptor beta chains below all came from one sample that was sequenced in a study of blood T cell repertoires in COVID-19 (dated by TCRdb to about 2020). Libraries were built with the immunoSEQ multiplex PCR assay. Sourced from immuneACCESS, this table was stored by TCRdb with only in-frame sequences that have V and J called. A share of the clones is absent; for the studies checked, an unresolved V gene accounts for under half, and the remainder has no known explanation. In this sample the table shows 9,500 to 12,000 clones, around 75% of which occur a single time. The ten top clones hold approximately 7.5% of the sample. Sequencing input: peripheral blood. Every receptor here comes from an older man with active COVID-19.

This chain uses TRBV18 with TRBJ1-1; a weak D match, TRBD1 (6 bases). This CDR3 has 14 residues. Germline V gene data show CDR1 as KGHSH and CDR2 as LQKENI. With 4 bases removed from V and 6 bases from J, the gap between germline ends came to 15 bases. The CDR3 region is CASSLRGGGAEAFF. DNA of the CDR3: TGTGCCAGCTCACTGAGAGGGGGGGGAGCTGAAGCTTTCTTT.

V and J are TRBV7-9 and TRBJ1-4; 8 bases align to TRBD1. The CDR3 extends over 14 amino acids. V lost 5 bases to trimming and J lost 5 bases; unmatched junction nucleotides: 4. The germline gives CDR1 SEHNR, CDR2 FQNEAQ (reference sequence). The CDR3 coding sequence is TGTGCCAGCAGCCTCGGGACAGGCAATGAAAAACTGTTTTTT. This sequence encodes CASSLGTGNEKLFF. Full variable domain (missing parts from reference TRBV7-9 and TRBJ1-4): DTGVSQNPRHKITKRGQNVTFRCDPISEHNRLYWYRQTLGQGPEFLTYFQNEAQLEKSRLLSDRFSAERPKGSFSTLEIQRTEQGDSAMYLCASSLGTGNEKLFFGSGTQLSVL.

V usage is TRBV25-1 and J usage is TRBJ1-4; D unclear. The V gene lost 0 bases and the J gene lost 5 bases, with 16 bases spanning the gap. Germline V CDR1 and CDR2: MGHDK, SYGVNS. This CDR3 is 17 amino acids long. This chain's CDR3 is CASSEYRTGRQNEKLFF. CDR3 nucleotides: TGTGCCAGCAGTGAATACCGAACCGGGAGACAAAATGAAAAACTGTTTTTT.

The J gene is TRBJ1-2, the V gene TRBV7-9; TRBD1 might be the D (5 bases). This CDR3 has 12 residues. V lost 5 bases to trimming and J lost 7 bases, with 11 bases between them. CDR1 is SEHNR, CDR2 FQNEAQ, per germline (reference sequence). The CDR3 nucleotides read TGTGCCAGCAGCGAACAGGCCTTTGGCTACACCTTC. Translation: CASSEQAFGYTF. Full variable domain (rest looked up from reference TRBV7-9 and TRBJ1-2): DTGVSQNPRHKITKRGQNVTFRCDPISEHNRLYWYRQTLGQGPEFLTYFQNEAQLEKSRLLSDRFSAERPKGSFSTLEIQRTEQGDSAMYLCASSEQAFGYTFGSGTRLTVV.

The chain couples TRBV3-1 (or the pseudogene TRBV3-2) to TRBJ1-4, with D perhaps TRBD1 (5 bases). The V and J ends lost 4 bases and 7 bases respectively, with 19 bases between them. The CDR3 totals 16 residues. Germline V CDR1 and CDR2: LGHDT, YNNKEL (reference sequence). CDR3 in amino acids: CASSPPGLTLTEKLFF. In DNA form, the CDR3 reads TGTGCCAGCAGCCCCCCGGGACTTACGCTGACTGAAAAACTGTTTTTT.

The V call is TRBV21-1, the J call TRBJ1-5; the table's D call TRBD1 went unverified against the DNA. TRBV21-1 is shown as a pseudogene. The CDR3 extends over 14 amino acids. CDR3 region: CASTITQISWPQHF. The CDR3 DNA reads TGTGCCAGCACCATAACCCAGATCTCTTGGCCCCAGCATTTT.

The chain joins TRBV4-1 to TRBJ1-5, with 7 bases identical to TRBD1. This CDR3 has 15 amino acids. Germline loops: CDR1 MGHRA, CDR2 YSYEKL. Trimming at V came to 0 bases and at J to 7 bases, leaving 6 bases not matched to a gene. The chain's CDR3 is CASSQDRQGRQPQHF. The CDR3 nucleotides read TGCGCCAGCAGCCAAGATCGACAGGGACGGCAGCCCCAGCATTTT.

The genes are TRBV9 and TRBJ1-1, with TRBD1 matching over 7 bases. CDR3 size: 16 residues. J lost 1 base, V lost 0 bases, and 6 bases had no gene match. Per germline, CDR1 SGDLS and CDR2 YYNGEE. The chain's CDR3 is CASSVGGTAANTEAFF. The CDR3 DNA sequence: TGTGCCAGCAGCGTAGGGGGGACAGCGGCGAACACTGAAGCTTTCTTT.

The V and J genes are TRBV11-2 and TRBJ2-3; 12 nucleotides match TRBD2. In germline, CDR1 is SGHAT, CDR2 FQNNGV. The V gene end was trimmed by 2 bases and the J gene end by 4 bases; junction bases not matched to a gene: 4. The CDR3 runs to 16 residues. CDR3 sequence reads: CASSLPGLAGSDTQYF. As DNA, the CDR3 is TGTGCCAGCAGCTTACCCGGACTAGCGGGGTCAGATACGCAGTATTTT.

By frequency in the sample, this clone is medium-sized. The V gene is TRBV18, the J gene TRBJ1-5, with D perhaps matching TRBD1 (5 bases). This CDR3 has 13 residues. Germline values: CDR1 KGHSH, CDR2 LQKENI. Trimming stripped 3 bases from V and 3 bases from J, with 6 bases between. CDR3 sequence: CASSPGPNQPQHF. DNA of the CDR3: TGTGCCAGCTCACCGGGGCCCAATCAGCCCCAGCATTTT.

The genes are TRBV7-2 and TRBJ2-5, with TRBD2 as a possible D gene (7 bases). V was clipped by 3 bases and J by 5 bases, with 13 bases between them. This CDR3 has 14 amino acids. Germline V gene data show CDR1 as SGHTA and CDR2 as FQGNSA. CDR3 sequence: CASSFGGPRETQYF. The CDR3 DNA sequence: TGTGCCAGCAGCTTCGGGGGGCCCCGGGAGACCCAGTACTTC.

V is TRBV15 and J is TRBJ2-7, with 14 nucleotides matching TRBD2. With V trimmed by 4 bases and J by 3 bases, 8 bases remained unmatched. Germline loops: CDR1 LNHNV, CDR2 YYDKDF (reference sequence). The CDR3 totals 17 residues. CDR3 nucleotide sequence: TGTGCCACCAGCAAACGGACTAGCGGGGGGCACGTCTACGAGCAGTACTTC. Protein: CATSKRTSGGHVYEQYF.

A single count supports this clone. The chain is built from TRBV2 and TRBJ1-2; tentatively, D is TRBD1 (6 bases). Germline CDR1 reads SNHLY; CDR2 reads FYNNEI. There are 14 residues in the CDR3. V dropped 3 bases and J dropped 5 bases, with 13 bases sitting between them. CDR3 nucleotide sequence: TGTGCCAGCAGTGATCAGGGGCGACTATATGGCTACACCTTC. Translation gives CASSDQGRLYGYTF. Combining the CDR3 with reference TRBV2 and TRBJ1-2 gives the whole variable domain EPEVTQTPSHQVTQMGQEVILRCVPISNHLYFYWYRQILGQKVEFLVSFYNNEISEKSEIFDDQFSVERPDGSNFTLKIRSTKLEDSAMYFCASSDQGRLYGYTFGSGTRLTVV.

The J gene is TRBJ1-3, the V gene TRBV6-5; D is uncertain. The germline V and J ends were trimmed by 1 base and 0 bases, with 10 bases remaining between them. The CDR3 consists of 16 residues. Germline V gene lookup returns CDR1 MNHEY and CDR2 SVGAGI. The CDR3 DNA reads TGTGCCAGCAGTTACTTATCCGCGAGCTCTGGAAACACCATATATTTT. Translating it yields CASSYLSASSGNTIYF.

This clone was seen a few times. The V call is TRBV4-2, the J call TRBJ2-1; 10 nucleotides line up with TRBD1. The CDR3 is made up of 17 amino acids. The germline gives CDR1 LGHNA, CDR2 YNFKEQ. The J segment lost 0 bases and the V segment lost 4 bases, leaving 6 bases of the junction unmatched. In DNA, the CDR3 is TGTGCCAGCAGCCGAGGGACAGGGGCGGCCTCCTACAATGAGCAGTTCTTC. It is translated as CASSRGTGAASYNEQFF.

There are a few counts of this clone. V usage is TRBV7-9 and J usage is TRBJ1-1; no clear D. Germline loops: CDR1 SEHNR, CDR2 FQNEAQ (reference sequence). The CDR3 is made up of 14 amino acids. Trimming left V 3 bases short and J 2 bases short, with 10 bases between. CDR3 bases: TGTGCCAGCAGCTTTCCACACAGTAACACTGAAGCTTTCTTT. It specifies CASSFPHSNTEAFF. The entire variable domain, with the rest obtained from reference TRBV7-9 and TRBJ1-1, is as follows: DTGVSQNPRHKITKRGQNVTFRCDPISEHNRLYWYRQTLGQGPEFLTYFQNEAQLEKSRLLSDRFSAERPKGSFSTLEIQRTEQGDSAMYLCASSFPHSNTEAFFGQGTRLTVV.

The chain has TRBV29-1 and TRBJ2-7; D is perhaps TRBD1 (6 bases). The CDR3 loop spans 13 amino acids. Looked up from germline, CDR1 is SQVTM and CDR2 is ANQGSEA. The V gene lost 6 bases and the J gene lost 4 bases, with 16 bases spanning the gap. The CDR3: CSVGDIISYEQYF. CDR3 bases: TGCAGCGTGGGGGACATTATTAGTTACGAGCAGTACTTC.

The gene calls are TRBV28 and TRBJ2-7; the match to TRBD1 covers 11 bases. Germline-derived CDR1 and CDR2 are MDHEN and SYDVKM. There are 15 residues in the CDR3. With 9 bases clipped from V and 4 bases from J, the junction kept 11 bases outside the gene matches. The CDR3 region is CASLNRDRGLYEQYF. The DNA for the CDR3 is TGTGCCAGTCTGAACCGGGACAGGGGGTTATACGAGCAGTACTTC.

This sequence joins TRBV6-6 and TRBJ2-2; D uncertain. The ends were cut back, 6 bases at V and 0 bases at J, with 11 bases in the middle. This CDR3 has 15 residues. Looked up from germline, CDR1 is MNHNY and CDR2 is SVGAGI (reference sequence). The CDR3 spells CASSSRVSNTGELFF. DNA for the CDR3: TGTGCCAGCAGCTCCCGCGTCTCGAACACCGGGGAGCTGTTTTTT.

This chain's CDR3 is CASSSSAVAAEAFF. For the CDR3, the DNA is TGCGCCAGCAGCTCTAGCGCGGTCGCCGCAGAGGCTTTCTTT. This chain links TRBV5-1 with TRBJ1-1, with D unclear. The ends were cut back, 3 bases at V and 11 bases at J, with 20 bases in the middle. The CDR3 is 14 amino acids. Germline loops: CDR1 SGHRS, CDR2 YFSETQ.

V and J are TRBV5-1 and TRBJ1-1; D might be TRBD1 (6 bases). CDR3 length: 15 residues. V was pared by 2 bases and J by 5 bases, with 16 bases between. CDR1 is SGHRS and CDR2 is YFSETQ in the germline V gene. The CDR3, as DNA: TGCGCCAGCAGCTTTCGACAGGATAGAGGGACTGAAGCTTTCTTT. This encodes CASSFRQDRGTEAFF.

The chain has TRBV9 and TRBJ1-3; tentatively, D is TRBD1 (5 bases). The V and J ends lost 0 bases and 5 bases respectively, with 15 bases between them. The CDR3 length is 16 residues. Germline values: CDR1 SGDLS, CDR2 YYNGEE. The CDR3 spells CASSVGEGGGRNTIYF. CDR3 coding DNA: TGTGCCAGCAGCGTAGGGGAAGGCGGGGGGAGAAACACCATATATTTT.

The CDR3 coding sequence is TGCGCCAGCAGCTTAGGTGCTAGCTTTGGGGAGACCCAGTACTTC. Protein product: CASSLGASFGETQYF. The rearrangement links TRBV5-1 to TRBJ2-5; maybe TRBD2 (5 bases). V lost 2 bases and J lost 5, with 16 bases in between. Germline assignment: CDR1 SGHRS and CDR2 YFSETQ. The CDR3 totals 15 residues.

The chain combines TRBV19 with TRBJ1-3; D unresolved. This CDR3 has 17 amino acids. The ends were cut back, 3 bases at V and 0 bases at J, with 15 bases in the middle. Germline CDR1 and CDR2: LNHDA and SQIVND (reference sequence). This chain's CDR3 is CASSIPNHWSSGNTIYF. The CDR3, as DNA: TGTGCCAGTAGTATTCCCAATCATTGGAGCTCTGGAAACACCATATATTTT. The full variable domain, with the rest looked up from reference TRBV19 and TRBJ1-3, is DGGITQSPKYLFRKEGQNVTLSCEQNLNHDAMYWYRQDPGQGLRLIYYSQIVNDFQKGDIAEGYSVSREKKESFPLTVTSAQKNPTAFYLCASSIPNHWSSGNTIYFGEGSWLTVV.

The chain uses TRBV9 and TRBJ1-4, with 11 bases aligning to TRBD1. The CDR3 is made up of 18 amino acids. Germline loops: CDR1 SGDLS, CDR2 YYNGEE. The trim removed 3 bases at V and 1 base at J, leaving 8 bases unmatched. DNA of the CDR3: TGTGCCAGCAGCGGTTACTTCGGGACAGGGGGAACTAATGAAAAACTGTTTTTT. It specifies CASSGYFGTGGTNEKLFF.

This clone was picked up a small number of times. The chain employs TRBV6-5 and TRBJ1-2; possible D gene TRBD1, 5 bases. This CDR3 comprises 16 residues. The germline V gene encodes CDR1 MNHEY and CDR2 SVGAGI. Trimming removed 3 bases from V and 4 bases from J, with 18 bases in between. CDR3 bases: TGTGCCAGCAGTTATGTTATCGGCGACAGCCTCTATGGCTACACCTTC. It yields the protein CASSYVIGDSLYGYTF.

This chain joins TRBV6-5 and TRBJ1-4; the D gene is possibly TRBD1 (5 bases). Germline V gene sequence: CDR1 MNHEY, CDR2 SVGAGI. The CDR3 has 15 amino acids. V was cut by 5 bases and J by 8 bases, with 18 bases left in between. Written as DNA, the CDR3 is TGTGCCAGCAGTCGCCAGGGCTCGAATCGGGAAAAACTGTTTTTT. Its translation is CASSRQGSNREKLFF.